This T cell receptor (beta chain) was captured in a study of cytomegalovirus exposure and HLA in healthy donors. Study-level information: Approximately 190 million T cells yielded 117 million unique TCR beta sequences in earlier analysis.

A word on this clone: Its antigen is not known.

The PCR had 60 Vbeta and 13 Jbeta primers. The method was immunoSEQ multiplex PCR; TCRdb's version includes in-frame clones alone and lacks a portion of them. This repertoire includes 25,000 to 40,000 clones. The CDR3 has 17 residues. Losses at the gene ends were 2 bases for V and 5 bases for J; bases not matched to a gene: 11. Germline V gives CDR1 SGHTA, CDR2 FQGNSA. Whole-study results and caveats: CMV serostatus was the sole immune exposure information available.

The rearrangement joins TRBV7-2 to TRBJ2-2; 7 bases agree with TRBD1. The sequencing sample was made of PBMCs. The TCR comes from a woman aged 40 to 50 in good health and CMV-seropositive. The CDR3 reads CASSLRKGASRTGELFF. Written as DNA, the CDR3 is TGTGCCAGCAGCTTAAGGAAGGGGGCGAGTAGGACCGGGGAGCTGTTTTTT.